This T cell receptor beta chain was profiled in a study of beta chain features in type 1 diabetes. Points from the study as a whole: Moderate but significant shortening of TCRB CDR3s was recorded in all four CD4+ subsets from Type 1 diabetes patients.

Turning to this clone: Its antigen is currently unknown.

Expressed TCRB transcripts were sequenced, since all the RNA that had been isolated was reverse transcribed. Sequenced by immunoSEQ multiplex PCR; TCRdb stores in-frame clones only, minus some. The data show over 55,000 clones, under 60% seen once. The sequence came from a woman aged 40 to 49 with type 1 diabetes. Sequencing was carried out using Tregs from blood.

As DNA, the CDR3 is TGTGCCAGCTCACCCCTGACAGGGGGCAGGGACACTGAAGCTTTCTTT. As protein: CASSPLTGGRDTEAFF. This sequence joins TRBV18 and TRBJ1-1; 10 bases line up with TRBD1. This CDR3 region has 16 residues. The V gene's germline CDR1 is KGHSH and CDR2 LQKENI. With 3 bases clipped from V and 3 bases from J, the junction kept 7 bases outside the gene matches.